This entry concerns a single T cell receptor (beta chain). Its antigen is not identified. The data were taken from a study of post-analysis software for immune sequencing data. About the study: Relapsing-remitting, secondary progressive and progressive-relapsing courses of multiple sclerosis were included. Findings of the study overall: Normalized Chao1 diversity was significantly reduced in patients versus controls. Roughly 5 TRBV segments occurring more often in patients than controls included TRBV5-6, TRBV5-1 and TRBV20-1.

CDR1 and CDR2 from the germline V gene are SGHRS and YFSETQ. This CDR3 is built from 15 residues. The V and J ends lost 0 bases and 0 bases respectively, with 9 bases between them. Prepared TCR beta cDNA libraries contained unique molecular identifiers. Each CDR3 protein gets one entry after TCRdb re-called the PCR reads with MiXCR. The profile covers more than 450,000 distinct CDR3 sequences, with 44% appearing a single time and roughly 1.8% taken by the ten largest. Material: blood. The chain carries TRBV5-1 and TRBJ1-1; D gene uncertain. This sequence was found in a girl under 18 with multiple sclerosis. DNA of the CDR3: TGCGCCAGCAGCTTGGAGATCTTAATGAACACTGAAGCTTTCTTT. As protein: CASSLEILMNTEAFF.